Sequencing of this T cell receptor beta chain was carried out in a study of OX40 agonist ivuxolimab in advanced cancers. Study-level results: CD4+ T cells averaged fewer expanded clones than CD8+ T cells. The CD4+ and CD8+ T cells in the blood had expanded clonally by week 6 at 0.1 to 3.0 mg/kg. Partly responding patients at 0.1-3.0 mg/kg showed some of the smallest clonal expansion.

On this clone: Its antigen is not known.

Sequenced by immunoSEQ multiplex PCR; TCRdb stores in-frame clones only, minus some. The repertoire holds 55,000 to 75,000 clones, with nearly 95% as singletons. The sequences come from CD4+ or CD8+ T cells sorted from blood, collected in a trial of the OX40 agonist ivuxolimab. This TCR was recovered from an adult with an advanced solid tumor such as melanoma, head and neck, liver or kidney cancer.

The CDR3: CASSFGGYHQPQHF. In DNA, the CDR3 is TGTGCCAGCAGTTTTGGAGGGTACCATCAGCCCCAGCATTTT. This rearrangement joins TRBV28 to TRBJ1-5; D uncertain. Looked up from germline, CDR1 is MDHEN and CDR2 is SYDVKM. The CDR3 runs to 14 residues. Between the trimmed V and J ends, which lost 3 bases and 5 bases, there was a span of 11 bases.